The TCR beta chain under discussion was sequenced for a study of blood T cell repertoires in COVID-19. Across the study: Samples taken during acute and convalescent COVID-19 were collected in the United States, Italy and Spain. PBMCs, B-cell-depleted T cells, or T cells provided the cDNA or gDNA that made up the material.

The authors' processing: Reference gene primer amplification yielded estimated nucleated cell counts. Some clones are missing from TCRdb's copy, which holds only in-frame ones; the method was immunoSEQ multiplex PCR. That table gives V, J and clone size, and the DNA gave D and trimming. The data show roughly 390,000 clones, roughly 85% seen once. Sequences were obtained from peripheral blood. The TCR comes from a woman aged 18 to 35 with acute or convalescent COVID-19.

DNA of the CDR3: TGTGCCAGCAGCTTGGATCGCGGCTCTGGAAACACCATATATTTT. Translating gives CASSLDRGSGNTIYF. The J gene is TRBJ1-3, the V gene TRBV5-4; D is unresolved. The V and J ends lost 0 bases and 0 bases respectively, with 7 bases between them. The CDR3 totals 15 residues. The germline CDR1 and CDR2 sequences are SGHNT and YYREEE (reference sequence).